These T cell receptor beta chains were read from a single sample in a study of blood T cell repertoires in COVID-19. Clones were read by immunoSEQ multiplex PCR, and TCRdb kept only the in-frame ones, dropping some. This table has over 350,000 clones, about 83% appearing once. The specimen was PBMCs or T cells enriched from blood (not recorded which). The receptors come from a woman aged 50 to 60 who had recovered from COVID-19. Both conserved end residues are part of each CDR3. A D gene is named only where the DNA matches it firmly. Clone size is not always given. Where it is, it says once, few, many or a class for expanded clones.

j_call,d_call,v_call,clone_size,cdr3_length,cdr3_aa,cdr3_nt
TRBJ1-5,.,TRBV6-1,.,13,CASSERQDQPQHF,TGTGCCAGCAGTGAAAGGCAGGATCAGCCCCAGCATTTT
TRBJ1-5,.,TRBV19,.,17,CASSIGGGGRSNQPQHF,TGTGCCAGTAGTATTGGGGGAGGGGGTAGGAGCAATCAGCCCCAGCATTTT
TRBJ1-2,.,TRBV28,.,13,CASRGGDNYGYTF,TGTGCCAGCAGAGGGGGGGACAACTATGGCTACACCTTC
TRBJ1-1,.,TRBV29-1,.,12,CSVVIMNTEAFF,TGCAGCGTTGTCATCATGAACACTGAAGCTTTCTTT
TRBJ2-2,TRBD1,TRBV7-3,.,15,CASSLGQGASGELFF,TGTGCCAGCAGCCTCGGACAGGGGGCTTCCGGGGAGCTGTTTTTT
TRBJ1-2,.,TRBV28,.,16,CASSSLETGLRAGYTF,TGTGCCAGCAGCTCCCTCGAGACAGGCCTACGGGCGGGCTACACCTTC
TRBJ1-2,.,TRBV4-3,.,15,CASSQDRQKLLGYTF,TGCGCCAGCAGCCAAGATCGGCAGAAACTACTAGGCTACACCTTC
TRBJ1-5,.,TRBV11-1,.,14,CASSLEGGNQPQHF,TGTGCCAGCAGCTTGGAGGGTGGCAATCAGCCCCAGCATTTT
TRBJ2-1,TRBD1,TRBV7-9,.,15,CASSYRQGPYNEQFF,TGTGCCAGCAGCTACCGACAGGGCCCCTACAATGAGCAGTTCTTC
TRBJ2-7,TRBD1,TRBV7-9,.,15,CASSPRWDSNYEQYF,TGTGCCAGCAGCCCTAGGTGGGACAGCAACTACGAGCAGTACTTC
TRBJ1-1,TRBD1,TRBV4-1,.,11,CASSRGQEAFF,TGCGCCAGCAGCCGGGGACAGGAAGCTTTCTTT
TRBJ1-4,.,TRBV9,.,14,CASSVGRGREKLFF,TGTGCCAGCAGCGTAGGCAGGGGCCGGGAAAAACTGTTTTTT
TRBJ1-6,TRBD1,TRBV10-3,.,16,CAISGDRGNTYSPLHF,TGTGCCATCAGTGGGGACAGGGGGAATACTTATTCACCCCTCCACTTT
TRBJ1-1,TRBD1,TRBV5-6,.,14,CASSRQGANTEAFF,TGTGCCAGCAGCCGACAGGGGGCGAACACTGAAGCTTTCTTT
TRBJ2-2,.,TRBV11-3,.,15,CASSLDPGNTGELFF,TGTGCCAGCAGCTTAGATCCGGGGAACACCGGGGAGCTGTTTTTT
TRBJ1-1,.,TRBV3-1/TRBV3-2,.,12,CASSQPNTEAFF,TGTGCCAGCAGCCAACCTAACACTGAAGCTTTCTTT
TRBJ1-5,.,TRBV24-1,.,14,CATIPGPSHQPQHF,TGTGCCACCATCCCAGGGCCGTCACATCAGCCCCAGCATTTT
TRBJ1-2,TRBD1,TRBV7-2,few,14,CASSLDRAGYGYTF,TGTGCCAGCAGCCTAGACAGGGCCGGCTATGGCTACACCTTC
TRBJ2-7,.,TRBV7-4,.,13,CASSSVDYHEQYF,TGTGCCAGCAGCTCCGTTGACTACCACGAGCAGTACTTC
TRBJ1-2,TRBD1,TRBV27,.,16,CASSPGTGGIDYGYTF,TGTGCCAGCAGTCCAGGGACAGGGGGCATCGACTATGGCTACACCTTC
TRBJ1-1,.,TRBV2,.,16,CASTPELGGRGTEAFF,TGTGCCAGCACTCCCGAATTGGGGGGTCGGGGCACTGAAGCTTTCTTT
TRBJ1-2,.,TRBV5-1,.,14,CASSLNTGSYGYTF,TGCGCCAGCAGCCTAAATACAGGATCCTATGGCTACACCTTC
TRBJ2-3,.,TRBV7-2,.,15,CASSLAGGPTDTQYF,TGTGCCAGCAGCTTAGCGGGGGGGCCAACAGATACGCAGTATTTT
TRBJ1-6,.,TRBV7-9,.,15,CASSFNQDYNSPLHF,TGTGCCAGCAGCTTTAATCAGGACTATAATTCACCCCTCCACTTT
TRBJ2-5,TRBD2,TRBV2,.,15,CASSPGTSGGETQYF,TGTGCCAGCAGTCCTGGGACTAGCGGGGGAGAGACCCAGTACTTC
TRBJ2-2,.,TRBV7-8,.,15,CASSLVGSGTGELFF,TGTGCCAGCAGCTTAGTAGGGTCGGGAACCGGGGAGCTGTTTTTT
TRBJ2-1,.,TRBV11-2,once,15,CARDFPPLIYNEQFF,TGTGCCAGAGACTTCCCGCCCTTGATTTACAATGAGCAGTTCTTC
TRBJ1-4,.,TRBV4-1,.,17,CASSQETGSTTNEKLFF,TGCGCCAGCAGCCAGGAAACAGGATCGACAACTAATGAAAAACTGTTTTTT
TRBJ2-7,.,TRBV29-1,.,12,CSVEDMPYEQYF,TGCAGCGTTGAGGACATGCCCTACGAGCAGTACTTC
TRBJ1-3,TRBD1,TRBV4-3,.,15,CASSQGRGQGNTIYF,TGCGCCAGCAGCCAAGGCAGGGGGCAAGGGAACACCATATATTTT
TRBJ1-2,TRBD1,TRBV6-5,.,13,CASSRDRANGYTF,TGTGCCAGCAGCCGGGACAGGGCGAATGGCTACACCTTC
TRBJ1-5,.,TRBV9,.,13,CASSVAPSQPQHF,TGTGCCAGCAGCGTAGCTCCGTCCCAGCCCCAGCATTTT
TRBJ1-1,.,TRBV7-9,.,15,CASRAQEIMNTEAFF,TGTGCCTCCAGGGCCCAGGAGATTATGAACACTGAAGCTTTCTTT
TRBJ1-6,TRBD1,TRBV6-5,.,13,CASLGTDNSPLHF,TGTGCCAGTCTCGGGACAGATAATTCACCCCTCCACTTT
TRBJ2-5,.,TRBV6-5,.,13,CASIPDSQETQYF,TGTGCCAGCATCCCGGACAGCCAAGAGACCCAGTACTTC
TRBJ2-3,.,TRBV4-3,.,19,CASSSPRLGGATVTDTQYF,TGCGCCAGCAGCTCCCCGAGGCTCGGGGGAGCCACGGTCACAGATACGCAGTATTTT
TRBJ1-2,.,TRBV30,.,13,CAWSVSLGDGYTF,TGTGCCTGGAGTGTCTCTTTAGGGGATGGCTACACCTTC
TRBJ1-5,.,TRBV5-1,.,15,CASSLAGILGQPQHF,TGCGCCAGCAGCTTGGCAGGGATATTAGGTCAGCCCCAGCATTTT
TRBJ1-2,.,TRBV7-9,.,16,CASSSPAGQVNYGYTF,TGTGCCAGCAGCTCACCAGCGGGGCAGGTGAACTATGGCTACACCTTC